Sequencing of this T cell receptor (beta chain) was carried out in a study of post-analysis software for immune sequencing data. Built from TCR beta cDNA, the libraries had unique molecular identifiers in them. Each CDR3 protein gets one entry after TCRdb re-called the PCR reads with MiXCR. The repertoire holds hundreds of thousands of distinct CDR3 sequences, 25% to 30% seen once, with 0.5% to 0.6% in the top ten. Regarding this clonotype: As yet, its antigen is unknown.

Germline CDR1 is SEHNR and CDR2 is FQNEAQ (reference sequence). V dropped 1 base and J dropped 0 bases, with 12 bases sitting between them. This CDR3 contains 16 residues. Study findings and constraints: Among 5 or 6 TRBV segments more frequent in patients than controls were TRBV5-6, TRBV5-1 and TRBV20-1.

Sequenced input: blood. This TCR was recovered from a girl under 18 with multiple sclerosis. The chain links TRBV7-9 to TRBJ1-1; possible D gene TRBD1, 6 bases. The CDR3 region is CASSLGADRVNTEAFF. The DNA for the CDR3 is TGTGCCAGCAGCTTAGGAGCGGACAGAGTGAACACTGAAGCTTTCTTT.